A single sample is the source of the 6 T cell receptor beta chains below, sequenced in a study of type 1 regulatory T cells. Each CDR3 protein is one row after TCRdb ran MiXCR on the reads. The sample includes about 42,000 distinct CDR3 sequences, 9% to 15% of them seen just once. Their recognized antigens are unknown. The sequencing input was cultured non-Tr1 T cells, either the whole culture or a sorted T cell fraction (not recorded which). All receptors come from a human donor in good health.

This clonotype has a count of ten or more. The CDR3 DNA is TGTGCCAGCAGTCCCCCCACTAGCGGGAGTGTCAATGAGCAGTTCTTC. Protein: CASSPPTSGSVNEQFF. The genes are TRBV28 and TRBJ2-1, with 11 bases that match TRBD2. With 5 bases clipped from V and 6 bases from J, the junction kept 9 bases outside the gene matches. The germline gives CDR1 MDHEN, CDR2 SYDVKM. The CDR3 totals 16 residues. Using reference TRBV28 and TRBJ2-1 for the parts outside the CDR3, the full variable domain is DVKVTQSSRYLVKRTGEKVFLECVQDMDHENMFWYRQDPGLGLRLIYFSYDVKMKEKGDIPEGYSVSREKKERFSLILESASTNQTSMYLCASSPPTSGSVNEQFFGPGTRLTVL.

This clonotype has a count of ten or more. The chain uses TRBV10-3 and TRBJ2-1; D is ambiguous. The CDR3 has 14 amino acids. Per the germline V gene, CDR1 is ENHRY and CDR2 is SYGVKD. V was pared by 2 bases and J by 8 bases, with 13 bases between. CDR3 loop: CAISEGLQVDEQFF. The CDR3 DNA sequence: TGTGCCATCAGTGAGGGCCTCCAGGTGGATGAGCAGTTCTTC.

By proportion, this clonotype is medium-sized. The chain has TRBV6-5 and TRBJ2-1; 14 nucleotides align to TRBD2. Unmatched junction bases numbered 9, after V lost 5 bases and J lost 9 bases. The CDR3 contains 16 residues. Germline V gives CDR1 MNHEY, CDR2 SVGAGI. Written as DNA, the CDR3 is TGTGCCAGCAGTCAAGCGGGACTAGCGGGAGTAATTGAGCAGTTCTTC. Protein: CASSQAGLAGVIEQFF.

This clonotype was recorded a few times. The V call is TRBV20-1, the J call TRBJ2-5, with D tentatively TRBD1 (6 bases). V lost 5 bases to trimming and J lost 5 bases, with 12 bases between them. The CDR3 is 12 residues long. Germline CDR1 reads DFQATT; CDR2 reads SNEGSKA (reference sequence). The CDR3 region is CSAEGVGETQYF. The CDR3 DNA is TGCAGTGCTGAGGGGGTTGGTGAGACCCAGTACTTC.

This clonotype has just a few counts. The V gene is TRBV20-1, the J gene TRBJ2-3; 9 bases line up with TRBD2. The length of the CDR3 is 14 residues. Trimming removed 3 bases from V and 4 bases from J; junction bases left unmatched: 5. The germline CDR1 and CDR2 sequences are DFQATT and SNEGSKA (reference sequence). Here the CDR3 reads CSASPSGRPDTQYF. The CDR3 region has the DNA TGCAGTGCTAGTCCCAGCGGGAGGCCAGATACGCAGTATTTT.

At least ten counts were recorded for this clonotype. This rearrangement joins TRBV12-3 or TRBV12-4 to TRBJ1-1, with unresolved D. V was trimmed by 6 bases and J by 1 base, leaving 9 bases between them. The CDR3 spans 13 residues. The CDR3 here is CASRPEWNTEAFF. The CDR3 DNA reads TGTGCCAGCAGACCAGAATGGAACACTGAAGCTTTCTTT.